These T cell receptor beta chains were read from a single sample in a study of tumor-infiltrating lymphocytes in primary liver carcinoma. MiXCR, run by TCRdb on the multiplex PCR reads, gives a single entry per CDR3 protein. Of 150,000 to 200,000 distinct CDR3 sequences listed, about two thirds are singletons. Sequences were obtained from peripheral blood. The receptors originated from a woman in her fifties or sixties with primary liver carcinoma and hepatitis B virus infection. The CDR3 runs from the conserved cysteine through the conserved F or W. A D gene is named only where the DNA matches it firmly. For some rows the clone size is stated as once, few or many, or as a class when expanded; others skip it.

d_call	v_call	j_call	clone_size	cdr3_aa	cdr3_nt
TRBD1	TRBV6-2/TRBV6-3	TRBJ2-5	few	CASSTTQGARSQYF	TGTGCCAGCAGTACCACGCAGGGGGCGAGGTCCCAGTACTTC
.	TRBV12-3/TRBV12-4	TRBJ1-5	.	CASSLDRIRFNQPQHF	TGTGCCAGCAGTTTGGATCGAATACGGTTCAATCAGCCCCAGCATTTT
.	TRBV6-6	TRBJ2-3	many	CASRTTISTDTQYF	TGTGCCAGCAGGACTACCATTAGCACAGATACGCAGTATTTT
TRBD2	TRBV5-1	TRBJ2-5	.	CASSQRSGTSGRETHYF	TGCGCCAGCAGCCAGAGATCCGGGACTAGCGGGAGAGAGACCCATTACTTC
TRBD2	TRBV12-3/TRBV12-4	TRBJ2-3	.	CARSLAGGVGTQYF	TGTGCCAGAAGTCTAGCGGGAGGCGTCGGTACGCAGTATTTT
TRBD2	TRBV11-3	TRBJ2-5	.	CVSSGGSQETQYF	TGCGTCAGCAGCGGCGGGAGCCAAGAGACCCAGTACTTC
.	TRBV29-1	TRBJ1-4	many	CSVASMATNEKLFF	TGCAGCGTGGCCAGCATGGCAACTAATGAAAAACTGTTTTTT
TRBD2	TRBV29-1	TRBJ2-1	.	CSVDSRLAGGIEQLF	TGCAGCGTTGACTCCCGACTAGCGGGAGGAATTGAGCAGTTATTC
.	TRBV11-2	TRBJ1-6	.	CASSLAGGRGNSPLHF	TGTGCCAGCAGCTTGGCTGGTGGCAGGGGAAATTCACCCCTCCACTTT
.	TRBV11-3	TRBJ2-7	.	CASSAPMSRSSEQYF	TGTGCCAGCAGCGCCCCTATGAGCAGGTCTAGCGAGCAGTACTTC
.	TRBV29-1	TRBJ2-6	.	CSASKSGANVLTF	TGCAGCGCAAGTAAGTCTGGGGCCAACGTCCTAACTTTC
.	TRBV29-1	TRBJ2-1	.	CSALGGRLVNEQFF	TGCAGCGCTCTAGGTGGGAGGCTGGTTAATGAGCAGTTCTTC
.	TRBV28	TRBJ1-1	.	CASRILQKEAFF	TGTGCCAGCAGAATCCTACAGAAGGAAGCTTTCTTT
TRBD2	TRBV6-2/TRBV6-3	TRBJ2-3	.	CARSYGGEATDTQYF	TGTGCCAGAAGTTACGGGGGGGAGGCGACAGATACGCAGTATTTT
.	TRBV28	TRBJ2-7	.	CASSLERWEQYF	TGTGCCAGCAGTTTAGAAAGGTGGGAGCAGTACTTC
TRBD1	TRBV29-1	TRBJ2-1	.	CSVAGGTGANGQFF	TGCAGCGTTGCAGGAGGGACAGGGGCCAATGGGCAGTTCTTC
TRBD2	TRBV20-1	TRBJ2-5	.	CSARIAGSQESQYF	TGCAGTGCTAGGATAGCGGGCTCACAAGAGTCCCAGTACTTC
TRBD2	TRBV6-1	TRBJ2-3	many	CASSEARTSGRARSDTQYF	TGTGCCAGCAGTGAAGCCAGGACTAGCGGGAGGGCCCGATCAGATACGCAGTATTTT
.	TRBV11-2	TRBJ2-1	.	CASIPRTGGVETSGNTQFF	TGTGCCAGCATCCCCCGGACAGGGGGCGTAGAGACTAGCGGGAATACACAGTTCTTC
TRBD1	TRBV10-3	TRBJ1-5	.	CAITEDRVQSQYF	TGTGCCATCACTGAGGACAGGGTTCAGTCCCAATATTTT
TRBD1	TRBV6-5	TRBJ2-7	many	CASSYSQGAYEQYF	TGTGCCAGCAGTTACAGCCAGGGGGCCTACGAGCAGTACTTC
.	TRBV11-1	TRBJ1-2	.	CASNFKGFGYGYTF	TGTGCCAGCAACTTCAAGGGATTTGGCTATGGCTACACCTTC
.	TRBV6-5	TRBJ1-1	many	CATKENTEAFF	TGTGCCACCAAGGAGAACACTGAAGCTTTCTTT
.	TRBV11-2	TRBJ2-5	.	CVSSPRETQYF	TGTGTCAGCAGTCCGAGGGAAACCCAGTACTTC
.	TRBV11-3	TRBJ2-6	.	CASRRDGTGSGANILTF	TGCGCCAGCCGACGGGATGGGACGGGCTCTGGGGCCAACATCCTGACTTTC
.	TRBV29-1	TRBJ2-7	.	CSVGRDSYEQYF	TGCAGCGTTGGGAGGGATTCCTACGAGCAGTACTTC
.	TRBV11-2	TRBJ2-2	.	CASSPDREHDTGELFF	TGTGCCAGCAGCCCCGATAGGGAGCACGACACCGGGGAGCTGTTTTTT
.	TRBV7-8	TRBJ1-2	.	CASSATRQKPRGCTF	TGTGCCAGCAGCGCTACCCGACAGAAGCCTAGGGGCTGCACCTTC
TRBD2	TRBV12-3/TRBV12-4	TRBJ2-5	few	CASRHLLGLAGPPETQYF	TGTGCCAGCAGACACCTCCTCGGACTAGCGGGGCCCCCAGAGACCCAGTACTTC
.	TRBV7-8	TRBJ2-1	.	CVSCLHARQSYNEQFF	TGTGTCAGCTGCTTACACGCCCGCCAATCCTACAATGAGCAGTTCTTC
.	TRBV28	TRBJ1-2	few	CASSTPVRAPYGYTF	TGTGCCAGCAGTACCCCCGTGCGGGCCCCTTATGGCTACACCTTC
.	TRBV11-2	TRBJ2-7	.	CASIQSSYEQYF	TGTGCCAGCATCCAGAGCTCCTACGAGCAGTACTTC